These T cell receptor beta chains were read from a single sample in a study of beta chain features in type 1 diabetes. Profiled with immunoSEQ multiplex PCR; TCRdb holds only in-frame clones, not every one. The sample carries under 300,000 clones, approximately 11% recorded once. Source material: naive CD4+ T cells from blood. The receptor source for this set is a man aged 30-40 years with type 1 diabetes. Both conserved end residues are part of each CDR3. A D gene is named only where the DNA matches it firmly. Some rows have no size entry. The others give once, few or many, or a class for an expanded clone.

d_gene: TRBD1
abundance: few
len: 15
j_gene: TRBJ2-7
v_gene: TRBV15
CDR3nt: TGTGCCACCGCTACCCGAGGGCCAGGGGGCCACGAGCAGTACTTC
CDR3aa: CATATRGPGGHEQYF

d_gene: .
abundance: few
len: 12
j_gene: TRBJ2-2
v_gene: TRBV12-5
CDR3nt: TGTGCTAGTGGGCCGGTCACCGGGGAGCTGTTTTTT
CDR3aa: CASGPVTGELFF

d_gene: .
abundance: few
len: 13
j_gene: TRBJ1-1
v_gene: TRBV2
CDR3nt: TGTGCCAGCAGTGTCAGGGTTCGGGTCGAAGCTTTCTTT
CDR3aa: CASSVRVRVEAFF

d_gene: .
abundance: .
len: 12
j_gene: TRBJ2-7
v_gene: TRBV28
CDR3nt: TGTGCCAGCACAGGGTTTGGATACGAGCAGTACTTC
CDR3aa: CASTGFGYEQYF

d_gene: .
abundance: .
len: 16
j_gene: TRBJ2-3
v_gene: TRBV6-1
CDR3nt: TGTGCCAGCAGTGACCTGACAACCGAGAGCACAGATACGCAGTATTTT
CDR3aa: CASSDLTTESTDTQYF

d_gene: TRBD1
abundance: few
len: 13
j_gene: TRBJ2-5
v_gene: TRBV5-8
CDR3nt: TGTGCCAGCACTGGGACAGGCCAAGAGACCCAGTACTTC
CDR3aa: CASTGTGQETQYF

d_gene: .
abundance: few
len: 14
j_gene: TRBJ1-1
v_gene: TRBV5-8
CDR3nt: TGTGCCAGCAGCTTTGACAAAATGAACACTGAAGCTTTCTTT
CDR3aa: CASSFDKMNTEAFF

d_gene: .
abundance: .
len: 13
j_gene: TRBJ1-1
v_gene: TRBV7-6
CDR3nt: TGTGCCAGCAGGCTACAGCAAAACACTGAAGCTTTCTTT
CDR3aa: CASRLQQNTEAFF

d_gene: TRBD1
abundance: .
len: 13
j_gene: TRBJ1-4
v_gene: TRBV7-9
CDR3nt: TGTGCCAGCAGACAGGGGGCTAATGAAAAACTGTTTTTT
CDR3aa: CASRQGANEKLFF

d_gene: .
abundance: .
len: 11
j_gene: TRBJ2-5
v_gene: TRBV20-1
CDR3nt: TGCAGTGCGACGCCCCCGGGTACCCAGTACTTC
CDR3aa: CSATPPGTQYF

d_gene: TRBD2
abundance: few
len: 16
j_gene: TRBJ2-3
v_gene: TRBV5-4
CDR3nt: TGTGCCAGCAGCTTGGGCCTAGCGGGGGGCACAGATACGCAGTATTTT
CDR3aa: CASSLGLAGGTDTQYF

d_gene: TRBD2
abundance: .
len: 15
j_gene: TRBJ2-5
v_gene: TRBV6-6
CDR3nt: TGTGCCAGCAGCCGGGGGGGGCCCTTGGGAGAGACCCAGTACTTC
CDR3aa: CASSRGGPLGETQYF

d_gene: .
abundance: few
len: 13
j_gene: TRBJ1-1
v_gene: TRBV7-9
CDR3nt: TGTGCCAGCAGCTTGGGAGGATCCACTGAAGCTTTCTTT
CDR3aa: CASSLGGSTEAFF

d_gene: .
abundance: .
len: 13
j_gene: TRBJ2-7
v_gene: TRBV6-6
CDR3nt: TGTGCCAGCAGTTACCCCGGGGGAGACGAGCAGTACTTC
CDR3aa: CASSYPGGDEQYF

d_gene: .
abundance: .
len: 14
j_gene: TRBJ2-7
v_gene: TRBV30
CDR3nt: TGTGCCTGGAGTCGGAACAGTCTGATGTACGAGCAGTACTTC
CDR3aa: CAWSRNSLMYEQYF

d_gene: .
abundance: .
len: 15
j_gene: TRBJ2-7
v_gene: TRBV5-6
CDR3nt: TGTGCCAGCAGCCCGGTTCAGCGACCCTCCTACGAGCAGTACTTC
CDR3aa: CASSPVQRPSYEQYF

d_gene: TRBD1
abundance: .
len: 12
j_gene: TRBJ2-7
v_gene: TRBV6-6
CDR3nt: TGTGCCACCGGGGACAGGCGTTACGAGCAGTACTTC
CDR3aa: CATGDRRYEQYF

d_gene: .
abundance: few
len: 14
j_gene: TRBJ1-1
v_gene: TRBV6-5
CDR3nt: TGTGCCAGCAGTTACTCGCGGATGAACACTGAAGCTTTCTTT
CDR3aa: CASSYSRMNTEAFF

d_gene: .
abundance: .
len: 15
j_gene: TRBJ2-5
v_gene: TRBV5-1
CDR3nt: TGCGCCAGCAGCCCTGGTAGCAGCTCACAAGAGACCCAGTACTTC
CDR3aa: CASSPGSSSQETQYF

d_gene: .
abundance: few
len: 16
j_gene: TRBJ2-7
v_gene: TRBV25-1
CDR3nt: TGTGCCAGCAGTAGTCCGCCTTCCGGACTATTCTACGAGCAGTACTTC
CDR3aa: CASSSPPSGLFYEQYF

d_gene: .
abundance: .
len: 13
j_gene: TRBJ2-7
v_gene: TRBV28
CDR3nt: TGTGCCAGCAGAGTAGGAAAGGGGTACGAGCAGTACTTC
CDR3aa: CASRVGKGYEQYF

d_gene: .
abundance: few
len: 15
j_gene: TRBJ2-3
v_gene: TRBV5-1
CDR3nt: TGCGCCAGCAGCTTCCAGCCAACCGGGACAGATACGCAGTATTTT
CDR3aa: CASSFQPTGTDTQYF

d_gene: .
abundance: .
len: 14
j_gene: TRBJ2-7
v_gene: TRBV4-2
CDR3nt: TGTGCCAGCAGCCAAAATCCGACTCCCTACGAGCAGTACTTC
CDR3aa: CASSQNPTPYEQYF

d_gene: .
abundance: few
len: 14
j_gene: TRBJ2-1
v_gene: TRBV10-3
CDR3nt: TGTGCCATCAGTACGACAGGAATTTCCAATGAGCAGTTCTTC
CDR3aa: CAISTTGISNEQFF

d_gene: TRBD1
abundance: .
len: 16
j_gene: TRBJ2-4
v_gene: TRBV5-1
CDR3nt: TGCGCCAGCAGCTTGGCCCCAACAGGGGTCGAAAACATTCAGTACTTC
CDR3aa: CASSLAPTGVENIQYF

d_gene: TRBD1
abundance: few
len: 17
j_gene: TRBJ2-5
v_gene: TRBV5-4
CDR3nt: TGTGCCAGCAGCTTTATGTGGGACAGGGGAGGAGGGGAGACCCAGTACTTC
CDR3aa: CASSFMWDRGGGETQYF

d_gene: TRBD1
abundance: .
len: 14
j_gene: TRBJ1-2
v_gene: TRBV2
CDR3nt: TGTGCCAGCAGGGACAGGCTAGCTAACTATGGCTACACCTTC
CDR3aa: CASRDRLANYGYTF

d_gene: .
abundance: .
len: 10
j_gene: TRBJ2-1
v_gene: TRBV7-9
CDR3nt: TGTGCCAGCAGCTCCCTTGAGCAGTTCTTC
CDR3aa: CASSSLEQFF

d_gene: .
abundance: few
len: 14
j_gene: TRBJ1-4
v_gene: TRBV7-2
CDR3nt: TGTGCCAGCTCGATGGGCATTCATAATGAAAAACTGTTTTTT
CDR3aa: CASSMGIHNEKLFF

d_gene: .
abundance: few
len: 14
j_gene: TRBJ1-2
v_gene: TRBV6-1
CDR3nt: TGTGCCAGCAGTGAAGCGGCAAAAGACTATGGCTACACCTTC
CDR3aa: CASSEAAKDYGYTF

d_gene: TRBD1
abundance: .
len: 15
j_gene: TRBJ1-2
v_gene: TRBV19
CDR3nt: TGTGCCAGTACCCCGGACAGGGGTGATCCGGGTGGCTACACCTTC
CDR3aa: CASTPDRGDPGGYTF

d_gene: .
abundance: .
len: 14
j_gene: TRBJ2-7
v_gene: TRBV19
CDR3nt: TGTGCCAGTAGTATACGGGGTTTTACCTACGAGCAGTACTTC
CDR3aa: CASSIRGFTYEQYF

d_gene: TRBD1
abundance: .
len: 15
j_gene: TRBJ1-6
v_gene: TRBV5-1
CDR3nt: TGCGCCAGCAGCTTCCGGGACAGCAATAATTCACCCCTCCACTTT
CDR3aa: CASSFRDSNNSPLHF

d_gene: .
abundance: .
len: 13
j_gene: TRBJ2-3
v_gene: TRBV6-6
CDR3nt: TGTGCCAGCATGGCGGTGTACACAGATACGCAGTATTTT
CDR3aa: CASMAVYTDTQYF

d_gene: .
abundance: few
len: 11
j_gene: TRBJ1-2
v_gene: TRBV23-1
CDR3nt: TGCGCCAGCAGTCACTCTACCCCGCACACCTTC
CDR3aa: CASSHSTPHTF

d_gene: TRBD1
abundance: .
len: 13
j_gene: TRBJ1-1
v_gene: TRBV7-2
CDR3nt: TGTGCCAGCAGCCCCGGGACAGGGGTTGAAGCTTTCTTT
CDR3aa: CASSPGTGVEAFF

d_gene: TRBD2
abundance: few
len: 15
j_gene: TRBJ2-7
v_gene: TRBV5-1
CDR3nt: TGCGCCAGCAGCTTGGCGAGCGGGGGGCCCCACGAGCAGTACTTC
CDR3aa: CASSLASGGPHEQYF

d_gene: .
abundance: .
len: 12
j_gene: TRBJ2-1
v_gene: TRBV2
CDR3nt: TGTGCCAGCAGTAAGACTAGAGATGAGCAGTTCTTC
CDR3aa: CASSKTRDEQFF

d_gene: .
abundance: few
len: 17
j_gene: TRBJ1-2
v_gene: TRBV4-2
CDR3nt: TGTGCCAGCAGCCGGTCCCGAGGGGGACACCAGGCCTATGGCTACACCTTC
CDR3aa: CASSRSRGGHQAYGYTF

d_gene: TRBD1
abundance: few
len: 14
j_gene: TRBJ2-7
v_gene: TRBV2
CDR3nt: TGTGCCAGCAGTGCCAAGGACAGGGGGCACGAGCAGTACTTC
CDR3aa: CASSAKDRGHEQYF

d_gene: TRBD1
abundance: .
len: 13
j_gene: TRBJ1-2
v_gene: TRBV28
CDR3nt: TGTGCCAGCAGGACAGGGATTGACTATGGCTACACCTTC
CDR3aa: CASRTGIDYGYTF

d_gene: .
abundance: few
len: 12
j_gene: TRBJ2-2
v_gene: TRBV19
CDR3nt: TGTGCCAGTAGTATGGGCGCCGGGGAGCTGTTTTTT
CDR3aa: CASSMGAGELFF

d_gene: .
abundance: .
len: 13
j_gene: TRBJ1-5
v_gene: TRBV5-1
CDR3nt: TGCGCCAGCAGCTTGACCGGGAATCAGCCCCAGCATTTT
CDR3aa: CASSLTGNQPQHF

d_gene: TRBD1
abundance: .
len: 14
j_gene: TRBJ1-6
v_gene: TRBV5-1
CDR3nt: TGCGCCAGCAGGAGGGACAGGCAGTTTTCACCCCTCCACTTT
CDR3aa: CASRRDRQFSPLHF

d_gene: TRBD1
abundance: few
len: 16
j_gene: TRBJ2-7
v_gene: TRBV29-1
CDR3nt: TGCAGCGTTGAAGACCGGGGCGGGACAGGGACCTACGAGCAGTACTTC
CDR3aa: CSVEDRGGTGTYEQYF

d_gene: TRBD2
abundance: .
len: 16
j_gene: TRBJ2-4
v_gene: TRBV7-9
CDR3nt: TGTGCCAGCAGCCCTTGGACTAGCGGGGGAGGAAACATTCAGTACTTC
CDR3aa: CASSPWTSGGGNIQYF

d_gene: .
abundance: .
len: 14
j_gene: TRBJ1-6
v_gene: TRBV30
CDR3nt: TGTGCCTGGAGTGTACGGGCAGGGCACTCACCCCTCCACTTT
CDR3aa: CAWSVRAGHSPLHF

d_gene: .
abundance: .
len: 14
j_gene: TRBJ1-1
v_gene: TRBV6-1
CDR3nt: TGTGCCAGCCACGGCGTCGCGGTGAACACTGAAGCTTTCTTT
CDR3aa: CASHGVAVNTEAFF

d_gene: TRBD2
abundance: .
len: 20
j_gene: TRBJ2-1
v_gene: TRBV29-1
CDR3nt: TGCAGCGTTGAGACTACCTTAGCGGGGGTTACCCTGAGCTCCTACAATGAGCAGTTCTTC
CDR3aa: CSVETTLAGVTLSSYNEQFF

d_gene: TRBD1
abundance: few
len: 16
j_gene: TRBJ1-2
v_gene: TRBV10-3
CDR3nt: TGTGCCATCAGTGAGTCGAACAGGGGGCAAGGCTATGGCTACACCTTC
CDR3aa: CAISESNRGQGYGYTF

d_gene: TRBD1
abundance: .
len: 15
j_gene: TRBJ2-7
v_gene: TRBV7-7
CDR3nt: TGTGCTAGCAGCCCGAGCCCGGGACAGTCCTACGAGCAGTACTTC
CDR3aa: CASSPSPGQSYEQYF

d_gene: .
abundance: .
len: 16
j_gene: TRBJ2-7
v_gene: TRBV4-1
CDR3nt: TGCGCCAGCAGCCAAGTTAGGCTCCCATGGGACTTCGAGCAGTACTTC
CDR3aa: CASSQVRLPWDFEQYF

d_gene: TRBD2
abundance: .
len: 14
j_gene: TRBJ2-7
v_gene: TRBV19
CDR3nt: TGTGCCAGTCGACTAGCGGGGAACTCGGGCGAGCAGTACTTC
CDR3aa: CASRLAGNSGEQYF

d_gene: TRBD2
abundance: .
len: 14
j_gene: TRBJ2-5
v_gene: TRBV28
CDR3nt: TGTGCCAGCAGTTTACAAGGACTAGCAGAGACCCAGTACTTC
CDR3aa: CASSLQGLAETQYF

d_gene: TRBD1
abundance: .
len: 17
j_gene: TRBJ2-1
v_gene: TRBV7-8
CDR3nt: TGTGCCAGCAGCTTAGTCTGGTTTCGGGACAGTAACAATGAGCAGTTCTTC
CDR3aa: CASSLVWFRDSNNEQFF

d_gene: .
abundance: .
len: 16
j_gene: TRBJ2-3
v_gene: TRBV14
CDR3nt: TGTGCCAGCAGCTTTACCAGGGTCTTGCTCACAGATACGCAGTATTTT
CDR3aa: CASSFTRVLLTDTQYF

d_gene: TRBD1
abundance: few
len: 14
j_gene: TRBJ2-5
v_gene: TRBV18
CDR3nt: TGTGCCAGCTCCCGACAGGGCCCCCCGGAGACCCAGTACTTC
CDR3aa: CASSRQGPPETQYF

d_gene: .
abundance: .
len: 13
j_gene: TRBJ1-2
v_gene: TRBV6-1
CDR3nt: TGTGCCAGCAGTGACGTGGGGGCGCGGGGCTACACCTTC
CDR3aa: CASSDVGARGYTF